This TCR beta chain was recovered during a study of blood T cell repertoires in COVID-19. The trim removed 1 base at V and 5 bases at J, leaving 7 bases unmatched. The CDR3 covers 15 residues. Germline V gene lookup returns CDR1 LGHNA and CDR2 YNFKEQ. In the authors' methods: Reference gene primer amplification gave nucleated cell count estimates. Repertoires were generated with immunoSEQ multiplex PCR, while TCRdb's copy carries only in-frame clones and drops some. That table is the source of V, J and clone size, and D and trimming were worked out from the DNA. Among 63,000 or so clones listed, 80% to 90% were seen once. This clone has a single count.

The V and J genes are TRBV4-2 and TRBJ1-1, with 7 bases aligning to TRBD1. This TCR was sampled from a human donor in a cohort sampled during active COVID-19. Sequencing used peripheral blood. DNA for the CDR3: TGTGCCAGCAGCCAAGTGACAGGGCGAACGACTGAAGCTTTCTTT. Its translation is CASSQVTGRTTEAFF.